This T cell receptor (beta chain) appears in the sequencing data of a study of T-cell memory formation after mild COVID-19. The CDR3 runs 13 residues. V was clipped by 3 bases and J by 8 bases, with 11 bases between them. Study-wide findings and caveats: CD4/CD8 balance characterized clones contracting day 15 to 85, and CD4+ skew characterized later expanders.

TCRdb used MiXCR to reprocess the 5' RACE reads, holding one entry per CDR3 protein. This table has about 440,000 distinct CDR3 sequences, about 19% appearing once. This clonotype was counted ten times or more. Its antigen is as yet unknown. This receptor was taken from an adult woman who had mild COVID-19 (a few samples of this study predate the infection). Cell type and time point are not known. The chain carries TRBV12-3 or TRBV12-4 and TRBJ2-1; weak D call: TRBD1 (6 bases). Material for sequencing was PBMCs or a T cell subset sorted from them (not recorded which). This CDR3 reads CASSLGADDEQFF. Written as DNA, the CDR3 is TGTGCCAGCAGTTTGGGGGCCGACGATGAGCAGTTCTTC.